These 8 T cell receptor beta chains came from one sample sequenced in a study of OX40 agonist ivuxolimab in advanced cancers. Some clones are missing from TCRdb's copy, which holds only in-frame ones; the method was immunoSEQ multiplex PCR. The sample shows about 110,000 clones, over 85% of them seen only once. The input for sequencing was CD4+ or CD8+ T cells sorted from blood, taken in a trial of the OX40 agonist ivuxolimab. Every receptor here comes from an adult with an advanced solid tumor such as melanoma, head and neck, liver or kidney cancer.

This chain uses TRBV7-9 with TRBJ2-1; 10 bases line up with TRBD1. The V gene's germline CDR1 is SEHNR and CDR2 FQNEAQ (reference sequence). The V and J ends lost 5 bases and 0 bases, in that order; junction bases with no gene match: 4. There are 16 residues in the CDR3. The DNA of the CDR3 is TGTGCCAGCAGCCCTGACAGGGGGCCCTCCTACAATGAGCAGTTCTTC. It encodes CASSPDRGPSYNEQFF.

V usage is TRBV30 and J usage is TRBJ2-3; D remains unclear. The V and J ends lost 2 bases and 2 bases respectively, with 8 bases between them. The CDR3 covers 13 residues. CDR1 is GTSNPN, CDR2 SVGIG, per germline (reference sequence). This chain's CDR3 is CAWSPGITDTQYF. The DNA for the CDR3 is TGTGCCTGGAGTCCCGGTATCACAGATACGCAGTATTTT.

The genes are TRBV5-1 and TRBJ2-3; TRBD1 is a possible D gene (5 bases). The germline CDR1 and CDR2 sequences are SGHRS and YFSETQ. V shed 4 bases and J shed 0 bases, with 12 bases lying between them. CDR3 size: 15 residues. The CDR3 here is CASSLDSTSTDTQYF. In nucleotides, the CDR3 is TGCGCCAGCAGCCTTGACAGCACTAGCACAGATACGCAGTATTTT.

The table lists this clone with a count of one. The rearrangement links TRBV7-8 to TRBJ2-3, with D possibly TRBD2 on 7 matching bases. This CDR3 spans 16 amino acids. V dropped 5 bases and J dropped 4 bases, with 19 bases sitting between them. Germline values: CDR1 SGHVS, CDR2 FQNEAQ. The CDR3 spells CASSLGGGPNPDTQYF. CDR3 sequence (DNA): TGTGCCAGCAGCCTAGGGGGGGGACCAAACCCAGATACGCAGTATTTT.

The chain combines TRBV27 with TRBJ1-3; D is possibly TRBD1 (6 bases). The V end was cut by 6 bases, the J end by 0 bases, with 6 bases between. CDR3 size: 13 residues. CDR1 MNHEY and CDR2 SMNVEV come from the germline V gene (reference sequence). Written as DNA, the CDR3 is TGTGCCAGCAGCAGGGGCTCTGGAAACACCATATATTTT. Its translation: CASSRGSGNTIYF.

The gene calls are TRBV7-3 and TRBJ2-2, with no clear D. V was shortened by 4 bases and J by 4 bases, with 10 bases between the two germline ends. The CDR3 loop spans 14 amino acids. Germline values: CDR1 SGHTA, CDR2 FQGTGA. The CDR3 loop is CASSSPVGTGELFF. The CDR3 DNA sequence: TGTGCCAGCAGCTCCCCGGTTGGCACCGGGGAGCTGTTTTTT.

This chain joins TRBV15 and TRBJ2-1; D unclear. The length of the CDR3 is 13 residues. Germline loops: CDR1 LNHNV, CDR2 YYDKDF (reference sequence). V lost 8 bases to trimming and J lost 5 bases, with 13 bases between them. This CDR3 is CATGVDYNNEQFF. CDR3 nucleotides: TGTGCCACCGGGGTAGATTACAACAATGAGCAGTTCTTC.

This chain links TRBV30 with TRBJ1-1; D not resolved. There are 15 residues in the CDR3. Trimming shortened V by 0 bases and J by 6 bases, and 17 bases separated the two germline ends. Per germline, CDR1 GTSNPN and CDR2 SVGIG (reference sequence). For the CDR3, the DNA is TGTGCCTGGAGTGTATCGCCGGATGGCCGGTCTGAAGCTTTCTTT. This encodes CAWSVSPDGRSEAFF.